Listed below are T cell receptor beta chains from one sample, sequenced in a study of T cell responses to AZD1222 COVID-19 vaccine. TCRdb keeps only in-frame clones here, not all; method: immunoSEQ multiplex PCR. The sample holds fewer than 300,000 clones, roughly 93% seen once. Specimen: peripheral blood, collected on day 0 of AZD1222 vaccination. The receptors were gathered from an adult in good health. The CDR3 runs from the conserved cysteine through the conserved F or W. The D gene is left open where the match is weak. Part of the rows lack a size; the others show once, few, many or a class for expanded clones.

v_call	j_call	clone_size	d_call	cdr3_nt	cdr3_aa
TRBV28	TRBJ1-2	NA	NA	TGTGCCAGCACCGTGGGGGGTCAAGGCTACACCTTC	CASTVGGQGYTF
TRBV15	TRBJ2-1	NA	TRBD2	TGTGCCACCAGCAGAGGAGGCAATAGCGGGGGAGCCTACAATGAGCAGTTCTTC	CATSRGGNSGGAYNEQFF
TRBV3-1/TRBV3-2	TRBJ2-5	NA	NA	TGTGCCAGCAGCCCCTTGGGGCAGGGAGAGACCCAGTACTTC	CASSPLGQGETQYF
TRBV7-9	TRBJ2-2	NA	TRBD1	TGTGCCAGCAGCCAATATAAGTCGACAGGGAACGGGGAGCTGTTTTTT	CASSQYKSTGNGELFF
TRBV6-6	TRBJ1-2	NA	TRBD1	TGTGCCTCAGGAACAGGGGGCACCTATGGCTACACCTTC	CASGTGGTYGYTF
TRBV10-3	TRBJ2-3	NA	TRBD1	TGTGCCATCAGTGAATCCGGGACAGGGAGGACAGATACGCAGTATTTT	CAISESGTGRTDTQYF
TRBV19	TRBJ1-2	NA	NA	TGTGCCAGCCAAGCCACCCGCGGTGGCTACACCTTC	CASQATRGGYTF
TRBV15	TRBJ2-6	NA	TRBD1	TGTGCCACCAGCAGCGGGACAGCCTTCTCTGGGGCCAACGTCCTGACTTTC	CATSSGTAFSGANVLTF
TRBV7-9	TRBJ1-2	once	TRBD1	TGTGCCAGCAGCTTACTCCGACAGGGGGATGGCTACACCTTC	CASSLLRQGDGYTF
TRBV2	TRBJ2-7	NA	NA	TGTGCCAGCAGACGCCGGACAGTTAGCCCCTACGAGCAGTACTTC	CASRRRTVSPYEQYF
TRBV7-9	TRBJ1-3	NA	NA	TGTGCCAGCAGCTTAGGATCGGGGTTTGGAAACACCATATATTTT	CASSLGSGFGNTIYF
TRBV3-1/TRBV3-2	TRBJ2-7	NA	NA	TGTGCCAGCAGCCAAGTCAAGGGATACGAGCAGTACTTC	CASSQVKGYEQYF
TRBV20-1	TRBJ1-6	once	NA	TGCAGTGCTAGTACGGGGATCTATAATTCACCCCTCCACTTT	CSASTGIYNSPLHF
TRBV11-1	TRBJ1-6	NA	NA	TGTGCCAGCAGCTTATGGACGGACAATTCACCCCTCCACTTT	CASSLWTDNSPLHF
TRBV5-1	TRBJ1-6	NA	TRBD1	TGCGCCAGCTCCGCAGACAGGGCCACTAATTCACCCCTCCACTTT	CASSADRATNSPLHF
TRBV7-8	TRBJ2-3	NA	NA	TGTGCCAGCAGCCAGGGAGGTACGCAGTATTTT	CASSQGGTQYF
TRBV10-3	TRBJ2-1	NA	TRBD1	TGTGCCATCACTAAGGACAGGGCTTATGGGGAGCAGTTCTTC	CAITKDRAYGEQFF
TRBV28	TRBJ2-7	NA	TRBD2	TGTGCCAGCAGAATTAGCGGGACTTACGAGCAGTACTTC	CASRISGTYEQYF
TRBV5-1	TRBJ2-7	NA	NA	TGCGCCAGCAGCTTGATGTTGGGGAACGAGCAGTACTTC	CASSLMLGNEQYF
TRBV3-1/TRBV3-2	TRBJ1-2	NA	NA	TGTGCCAGCAGCCAGCTCGGGGAGTATGGGGAGGGCTACACCTTC	CASSQLGEYGEGYTF
TRBV7-2	TRBJ2-3	once	TRBD2	TGTGCCAGCATTCTGACTAGCGGGGCAACAGATACGCAGTATTTT	CASILTSGATDTQYF
TRBV6-6	TRBJ1-2	NA	NA	TGTGCCAGCAGTTACTCAGCCGGAAGGGGCTACACCTTC	CASSYSAGRGYTF
TRBV9	TRBJ2-2	NA	TRBD1	TGTGCCAGCAGCGGAACCGGGACAGGGCGCACCGGGGAGCTGTTTTTT	CASSGTGTGRTGELFF
TRBV28	TRBJ1-6	few	NA	TGTGCCAGCAGTTTCTTGGCCCACTATAATTCACCCCTCCACTTT	CASSFLAHYNSPLHF
TRBV5-6	TRBJ2-5	NA	NA	TGTGCCAGCAGCCCGGTGGGTCTAGCGAAAGAGACCCAGTACTTC	CASSPVGLAKETQYF
TRBV7-9	TRBJ1-1	NA	NA	TGTGCCAGCAGCTTGACAGCGAACACTGAAGCTTTCTTT	CASSLTANTEAFF
TRBV4-1	TRBJ1-1	NA	NA	TGCGCCAGCAGCCACCCGAGCGGGGGTGGCACTGAAGCTTTCTTT	CASSHPSGGGTEAFF
TRBV7-3	TRBJ2-3	NA	TRBD2	TGTGCCAGCAGCGACGGGGGGGCAACAGATACGCAGTATTTT	CASSDGGATDTQYF
TRBV2	TRBJ1-5	NA	NA	TGTGCCAGCTCCGGGGGGGTGGATCAGCCCCAGCATTTT	CASSGGVDQPQHF
TRBV7-2	TRBJ2-2	NA	NA	TGTGCCAGCAGCCCAAGACCCACTCGGAACACCGGGGAGCTGTTTTTT	CASSPRPTRNTGELFF
TRBV29-1	TRBJ2-7	NA	TRBD1	TGCAGCGCCTCAGTGGGACAGGACTCCTACGAGCAGTACTTC	CSASVGQDSYEQYF
TRBV4-2	TRBJ2-7	NA	TRBD1	TGTGCCAGCAGCTTGGGGACAGGCGGCGGGGACGAGCAGTACTTC	CASSLGTGGGDEQYF
TRBV15	TRBJ1-2	NA	NA	TGTGCCACCAGCAGAGATAGGGCAGTGGATGGCTACACCTTC	CATSRDRAVDGYTF
TRBV6-4	TRBJ1-1	NA	NA	TGTGCCAGCACTTCAGGGGCTTCCGATTCTAACACTGAAGCTTTCTTT	CASTSGASDSNTEAFF